These 30 T cell receptor beta chains originate from one sample sequenced in a study of shared clonotypes between healthy human individuals. This table comes from immunoSEQ multiplex PCR, and its TCRdb copy is limited to in-frame clones, with some not included. The sample yields about a million clones, approximately 77% seen once. The sample taken for sequencing was memory CD4+ T cells from PBMCs. Described subset: CD45RA-negative fraction. Source of these receptors: a young man in good health. Some clones in this sample may be carry-over from other donors' samples.

The J gene is TRBJ1-1, the V gene TRBV5-6; 9 bases align to TRBD1. The CDR3 spans 16 residues. Trimming at V came to 3 bases and at J to 0 bases, leaving 6 bases not matched to a gene. Germline CDR1 SGHDT, CDR2 YYEEEE. In nucleotides, the CDR3 is TGTGCCAGCAGCTACGACAGGGGGAGCATGAACACTGAAGCTTTCTTT. It yields the protein CASSYDRGSMNTEAFF.

Concerning this clone: This could be a read error, since a much larger clone is one nucleotide away. Other DNA sequences of this sample code for an identical CDR3. The chain carries TRBV28 and TRBJ2-7, with 7 bases aligning to TRBD1. The CDR3 sequence is 16 residues long. Germline-derived CDR1 and CDR2 are MDHEN and SYDVKM. Trimming took 5 bases from V and 0 from J; bases not matched to a gene: 10. CDR3 coding DNA: TGTGCCAGCAGTCTGACCCTAAGGGGGCTCTCCTACGAGCAGTACTTC. Translating gives CASSLTLRGLSYEQYF.

This clone was observed once. A far more abundant clone sits one base away, making this likely a read error. The rearrangement uses TRBV25-1 and TRBJ2-7, with D possibly TRBD1 on 6 matching bases. The CDR3 sequence is 17 residues long. V gave up 3 bases and J gave up 0 bases, with 18 bases separating them. Germline values: CDR1 MGHDK, CDR2 SYGVNS. The CDR3 region has the DNA TGTGCCAGCAGTGACGACCAGGGGATAATAAGCTCCTACGAGCAGTACTTC. Translation gives CASSDDQGIISSYEQYF.

The chain recombines TRBV11-3 with TRBJ2-1, with D perhaps matching TRBD2 (6 bases). Per germline, CDR1 SGHNT and CDR2 YENEEA. The CDR3 length is 16 residues. V lost 4 bases and J 8 bases, leaving 21 bases between the germline ends. Written as DNA, the CDR3 is TGTGCCAGCAGCTCCCAAGGTTTGGCGGGACCGGATGAGCAGTTCTTC. Protein: CASSSQGLAGPDEQFF.

This clone came up once. This sequence joins TRBV4-2 and TRBJ2-1; D not certain. Trimming shortened V by 3 bases and J by 5 bases, and 8 bases separated the two germline ends. Per germline, CDR1 LGHNA and CDR2 YNFKEQ. CDR3 length: 13 residues. CDR3 in DNA: TGTGCCAGCAGCCACAAACAAGACAATGAGCAGTTCTTC. It yields the protein CASSHKQDNEQFF.

V usage is TRBV9 and J usage is TRBJ2-3; weak D call: TRBD1 (5 bases). With 0 bases removed from V and 6 bases from J, the gap between germline ends came to 11 bases. The CDR3 length is 14 residues. Germline V gene sequence: CDR1 SGDLS, CDR2 YYNGEE. The CDR3 reads CASSVVLAGDTQYF. CDR3 nucleotides: TGTGCCAGCAGCGTAGTATTAGCAGGGGATACGCAGTATTTT.

This chain uses TRBV15 with TRBJ2-5; D gene uncertain. Deletions cut 1 base from V and 2 bases from J, with 5 bases between. This CDR3 contains 13 residues. Germline CDR1 is LNHNV and CDR2 is YYDKDF (reference sequence). Here the CDR3 reads CATSRGAQETQYF. The CDR3 DNA sequence: TGTGCCACCAGCAGAGGGGCACAAGAGACCCAGTACTTC.

This chain joins TRBV28 and TRBJ1-1; D gene uncertain. There are 15 residues in the CDR3. Deletions cut 3 bases from V and 2 bases from J, with 13 bases between. CDR1 is MDHEN and CDR2 is SYDVKM in the germline V gene. This CDR3 is CASSFVILANTEAFF. The DNA for the CDR3 is TGTGCCAGCAGTTTCGTGATCTTGGCTAACACTGAAGCTTTCTTT.

This rearrangement joins TRBV4-2 to TRBJ2-1; 7 bases align to TRBD2. The CDR3 extends over 16 amino acids. The V and J ends lost 4 bases and 7 bases, in that order; junction bases with no gene match: 13. Germline CDR1 reads LGHNA; CDR2 reads YNFKEQ. The CDR3 loop is CASSPGGEGGRNEQFF. The CDR3 region has the DNA TGTGCCAGCAGCCCGGGGGGAGAGGGCGGTAGAAATGAGCAGTTCTTC.

V is TRBV7-3 and J is TRBJ2-5; D unclear. Trimming stripped 5 bases from V and 5 bases from J, with 12 bases between. Germline V CDR1 and CDR2: SGHTA, FQGTGA. This CDR3 spans 13 amino acids. The CDR3 reads CASSPGSRETQYF. The CDR3 bases are TGTGCCAGCAGCCCGGGCAGTCGCGAGACCCAGTACTTC.

The J gene is TRBJ1-2, the V gene TRBV28; D call uncertain. CDR1 is MDHEN and CDR2 is SYDVKM in the germline V gene. The CDR3 length is 15 residues. The V end lost 6 bases, the J end lost 6 bases, and 20 bases lay between the germline ends. The CDR3 DNA sequence: TGTGCCAGCAGCCTTGGCCGGGGAGGGTGGGATGGCTACACCTTC. Residues: CASSLGRGGWDGYTF.

V is TRBV30 and J is TRBJ2-5; D is undetermined. The J call is doubtful: the DNA matches TRBJ2-7 better. The germline V gene has CDR1 GTSNPN and CDR2 SVGIG (reference sequence). This CDR3 comprises 11 residues. CDR3 amino acids: CAWDGAYEQYF. CDR3 bases: TGTGCCTGGGACGGAGCCTACGAGCAGTACTTC.

The chain is built from TRBV6-4 and TRBJ1-1; no definite D call. With 6 bases removed from V and 1 base from J, the gap between germline ends came to 12 bases. CDR1 and CDR2 from the germline V gene are MRHNA and SNTAGT. The CDR3 runs 14 residues. The CDR3 reads CASRTQASNTEAFF. Written as DNA, the CDR3 is TGTGCCAGCAGGACCCAGGCATCGAACACTGAAGCTTTCTTT.

The chain links TRBV18 to TRBJ1-5; D might be TRBD1 (5 bases). The V gene lost 6 bases and the J gene lost 7 bases, with 13 bases spanning the gap. Germline V gene data show CDR1 as KGHSH and CDR2 as LQKENI. There are 13 residues in the CDR3. The CDR3 loop reads CASSSLGDQPQHF. The CDR3 DNA is TGTGCCAGCTCCTCTTTGGGGGACCAGCCCCAGCATTTT.

This chain joins TRBV5-1 and TRBJ2-6; D gene uncertain. Germline CDR1 SGHRS, CDR2 YFSETQ. The V end was cut by 1 base, the J end by 0 bases, with 8 bases between. The CDR3 loop spans 16 amino acids. CDR3 region: CASSLYRTSGANVLTF. The CDR3 DNA sequence: TGCGCCAGCAGCTTGTATCGAACCTCTGGGGCCAACGTCCTGACTTTC.

This clone was observed a few times. V and J are TRBV10-3 and TRBJ2-1; the match to TRBD2 covers 9 bases. V shed 5 bases, J shed 6 bases, and the junction held 8 bases outside the gene matches. CDR1 is ENHRY and CDR2 is SYGVKD in the germline V gene. The CDR3 extends over 15 amino acids. The CDR3 is CAISPGLAGANEQFF. CDR3 DNA sequence: TGTGCCATCAGTCCAGGTTTAGCGGGAGCCAATGAGCAGTTCTTC.

V gene TRBV7-9 combines with J gene TRBJ2-1, with 14 bases lining up with TRBD2. The CDR3 is 17 amino acids. V lost 0 bases to trimming and J lost 8 bases; unmatched junction nucleotides: 6. Germline V gives CDR1 SEHNR, CDR2 FQNEAQ (reference sequence). CDR3 nucleotide sequence: TGTGCCAGCAGCTTAGCCCGACTAGCGGGAGGGCCTGATGAGCAGTTCTTC. Its translation: CASSLARLAGGPDEQFF.

V is TRBV9 and J is TRBJ2-7; 10 bases map to TRBD1. Germline V gene lookup returns CDR1 SGDLS and CDR2 YYNGEE. CDR3 length equals 15 residues. The junction had 2 bases not matched to a gene; V was cut back by 0 bases and J by 2 bases. The CDR3 bases are TGTGCCAGCAGCGTAGGGGACAGGGGTCCCTACGAGCAGTACTTC. Its translation is CASSVGDRGPYEQYF. Combining the CDR3 with reference TRBV9 and TRBJ2-7 gives the whole variable domain DSGVTQTPKHLITATGQRVTLRCSPRSGDLSVYWYQQSLDQGLQFLIQYYNGEERAKGNILERFSAQQFPDLHSELNLSSLELGDSALYFCASSVGDRGPYEQYFGPGTRLTVT.

The chain couples TRBV27 to TRBJ2-2, with 7 bases matching TRBD1. J lost 5 bases, V lost 6 bases, and 12 bases had no gene match. There are 16 residues in the CDR3. Germline values: CDR1 MNHEY, CDR2 SMNVEV (reference sequence). The CDR3 is CASSLDRVRLTGELFF. In DNA, the CDR3 is TGTGCCAGCAGCCTCGACAGGGTCCGTCTAACCGGGGAGCTGTTTTTT.

The CDR3 sequence: CASSFKREGREQFF. Here the CDR3 DNA reads TGTGCCAGCAGCTTCAAGCGGGAGGGCCGGGAGCAGTTCTTC. This chain joins TRBV7-2 and TRBJ2-1; the match to TRBD2 covers 10 bases. CDR1 and CDR2 (germline): SGHTA, FQGNSA. The CDR3 loop spans 14 amino acids. V lost 3 bases to trimming and J lost 10 bases; unmatched junction nucleotides: 6.

This chain connects TRBV21-1 to TRBJ1-2. TRBV21-1 is a documented pseudogene. The CDR3 runs 12 residues. The chain's CDR3 is CARSTGNDGYTF. CDR3 coding DNA: TGTGCCCGATCTACGGGTAATGATGGCTACACCTTC.

This clone was observed a few times. The CDR3 reads CASSIPQNTEAFF. The CDR3 nucleotides are TGTGCCAGTAGTATACCACAGAACACTGAAGCTTTCTTT. The rearrangement joins TRBV19 to TRBJ1-1; D is unclear. The germline gives CDR1 LNHDA, CDR2 SQIVND (reference sequence). The CDR3 consists of 13 residues. V was trimmed by 2 bases and J by 1 base, leaving 5 bases between them. Full variable domain (outside the CDR3, taken from reference TRBV19 and TRBJ1-1): DGGITQSPKYLFRKEGQNVTLSCEQNLNHDAMYWYRQDPGQGLRLIYYSQIVNDFQKGDIAEGYSVSREKKESFPLTVTSAQKNPTAFYLCASSIPQNTEAFFGQGTRLTVV.

V gene TRBV4-1 combines with J gene TRBJ2-1; TRBD2 aligns across 11 bases. This CDR3 comprises 18 residues. With 0 bases clipped from V and 10 bases from J, the junction kept 14 bases outside the gene matches. Per germline, CDR1 MGHRA and CDR2 YSYEKL. CDR3 sequence reads: CASSQESPVASGRSEQFF. In DNA, the CDR3 is TGCGCCAGCAGCCAAGAAAGCCCGGTGGCTAGCGGGAGGAGCGAGCAGTTCTTC.

The V and J genes are TRBV7-9 and TRBJ1-2, with a tentative D call TRBD1 (5 bases). There are 12 residues in the CDR3. The V gene lost 7 bases and the J gene lost 10 bases, with 16 bases spanning the gap. The V gene's germline CDR1 is SEHNR and CDR2 FQNEAQ (reference sequence). The CDR3 spells CASTSGGETYTF. The CDR3 DNA reads TGTGCCAGCACCTCCGGGGGGGAAACCTACACCTTC.

The chain has TRBV5-1 and TRBJ2-7; no firm D call. Looked up from germline, CDR1 is SGHRS and CDR2 is YFSETQ. V lost 4 bases and J 4 bases, leaving 21 bases between the germline ends. The CDR3 length is 16 residues. For the CDR3, the DNA is TGCGCCAGCAGCCAAGACTCGTTGGACCCTGAATACGAGCAGTACTTC. The encoded protein is CASSQDSLDPEYEQYF.

This CDR3 is CASSLEGGAGGHEQYF. CDR3 DNA: TGTGCCAGCAGCTTAGAAGGGGGAGCGGGAGGACACGAGCAGTACTTC. The V call is TRBV7-2, the J call TRBJ2-7; TRBD2 matches 9 bases. Unmatched junction bases numbered 9, after V lost 1 base and J lost 5 bases. The CDR3 runs 16 residues. From germline, CDR1 is SGHTA and CDR2 FQGNSA.

The J gene is TRBJ2-3, the V gene TRBV11-2; TRBD2 agrees at 8 bases. This CDR3 comprises 16 residues. The germline V gene encodes CDR1 SGHAT and CDR2 FQNNGV. With 5 bases clipped from V and 2 bases from J, the junction kept 9 bases outside the gene matches. CDR3 region: CASSTPGRVHTDTQYF. DNA of the CDR3: TGTGCCAGCAGCACCCCCGGGAGGGTTCACACAGATACGCAGTATTTT.

This clone has only a few counts. The chain has TRBV4-1 and TRBJ1-5; D is ambiguous. The CDR3 runs 18 residues. CDR1 MGHRA and CDR2 YSYEKL come from the germline V gene. V lost 0 bases and J 0 bases, leaving 15 bases between the germline ends. Here the CDR3 reads CASSQDPRPGISNQPQHF. The CDR3 DNA follows: TGCGCCAGCAGCCAAGATCCCCGGCCCGGGATTAGCAATCAGCCCCAGCATTTT.

This clone was detected only a few times. The V gene is TRBV27, the J gene TRBJ1-2, with D perhaps TRBD1 (5 bases). CDR3 length: 15 residues. In germline, CDR1 is MNHEY, CDR2 SMNVEV (reference sequence). V lost 3 bases and J 3 bases, leaving 14 bases between the germline ends. The CDR3: CASSLTGPAHYGYTF. The CDR3 DNA follows: TGTGCCAGCAGTTTGACGGGGCCGGCTCACTATGGCTACACCTTC.

In this sample, this clone turned up a few times. J is TRBJ1-2 and V is TRBV5-6; 9 bases agree with TRBD1. Germline assignment: CDR1 SGHDT and CDR2 YYEEEE. This CDR3 contains 13 residues. The trim removed 4 bases at V and 6 bases at J, leaving 4 bases unmatched. CDR3 sequence reads: CASSRWTGDGYTF. CDR3 in DNA: TGTGCCAGCAGCCGGTGGACAGGGGATGGCTACACCTTC.